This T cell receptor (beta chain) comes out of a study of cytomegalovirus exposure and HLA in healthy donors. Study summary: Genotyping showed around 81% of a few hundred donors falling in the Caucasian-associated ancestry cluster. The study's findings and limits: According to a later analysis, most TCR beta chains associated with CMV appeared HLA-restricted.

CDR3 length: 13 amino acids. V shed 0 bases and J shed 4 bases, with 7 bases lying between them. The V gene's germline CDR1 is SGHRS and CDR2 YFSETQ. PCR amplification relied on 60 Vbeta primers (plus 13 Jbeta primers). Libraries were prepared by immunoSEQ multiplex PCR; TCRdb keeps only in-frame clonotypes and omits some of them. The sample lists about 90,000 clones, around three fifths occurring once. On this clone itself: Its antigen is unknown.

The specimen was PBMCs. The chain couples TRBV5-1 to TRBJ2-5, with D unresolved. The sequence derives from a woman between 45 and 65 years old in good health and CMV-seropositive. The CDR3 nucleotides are TGCGCCAGCAGCTTGGGAGCCGGAGAGACCCAGTACTTC. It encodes CASSLGAGETQYF.